This TCR beta chain emerged from a study of shared clonotypes between healthy human individuals. Study-wide results and caveats: Researchers found naive subsets generally carried larger estimated richness than memory subsets.

With regard to this clone: Antigen unknown.

This CDR3 is 15 amino acids long. Trimming cost V 5 bases and J 4 bases, with 17 bases left between them. Germline V gene lookup returns CDR1 SEHNR and CDR2 FQNEAQ (reference sequence). Only in-frame clones appear in the TCRdb table, and some are missing; sequencing was by immunoSEQ multiplex PCR. The sample consists of 1,400,000 or so clones, around 98.5% of them appearing once. The rearrangement joins TRBV7-9 to TRBJ1-2, with a possible D match to TRBD1 (6 bases). This clonotype originated in a man aged 30 to 45 in good health. Specimen: naive CD4+ T cells sorted from blood. Stated subset: CD45RA+ positively selected. The CDR3 sequence: CASSHTTGLGYGYTF. Written as DNA, the CDR3 is TGTGCCAGCAGCCACACGACAGGATTAGGCTATGGCTACACCTTC.